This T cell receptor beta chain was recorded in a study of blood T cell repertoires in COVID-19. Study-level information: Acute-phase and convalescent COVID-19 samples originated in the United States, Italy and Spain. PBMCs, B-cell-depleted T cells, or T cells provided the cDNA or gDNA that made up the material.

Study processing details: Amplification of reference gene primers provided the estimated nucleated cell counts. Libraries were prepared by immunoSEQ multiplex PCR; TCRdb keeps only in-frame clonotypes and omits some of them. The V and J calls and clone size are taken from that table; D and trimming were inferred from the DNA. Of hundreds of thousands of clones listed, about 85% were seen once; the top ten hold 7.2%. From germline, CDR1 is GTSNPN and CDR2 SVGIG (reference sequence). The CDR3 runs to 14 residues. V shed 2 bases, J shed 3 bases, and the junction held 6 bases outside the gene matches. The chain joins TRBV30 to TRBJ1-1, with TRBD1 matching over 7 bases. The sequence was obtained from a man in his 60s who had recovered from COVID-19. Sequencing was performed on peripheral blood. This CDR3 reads CAWSSGRGYTEAFF. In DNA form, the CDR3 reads TGTGCCTGGAGTTCAGGCAGGGGGTACACTGAAGCTTTCTTT.